This TCR beta chain is drawn from a study of blood T cells in healthy people across ages. Germline V gene sequence: CDR1 SGHTA, CDR2 FQGNSA. The ends lost 3 bases at V and 2 bases at J; junction bases unmatched: 2. CDR3 length: 16 residues. A J-beta primer mix and a sample-barcoded 5' primer were used in a second PCR of roughly 7 to 12 cycles. One entry per CDR3 protein, called by TCRdb with MiXCR from the 5' RACE reads. The sample comprises 590,000 or so distinct CDR3 sequences, about 30% of which are singletons, and 15% to 18% rests with the top ten. As concerns this clonotype: What it binds is not known.

Those donating, healthy Caucasian individuals from Russia, were aged roughly 6 to 100. General study points: TCR beta diversity per million T cells fell roughly linearly with age.

V gene TRBV7-2 combines with J gene TRBJ2-1; 12 bases align to TRBD2. The source material was blood. The receptor was isolated from a woman of 80 years or more in good health. The CDR3 spells CASSFASGGAYNEQFF. CDR3 sequence (DNA): TGTGCCAGCAGCTTCGCTAGCGGGGGGGCCTACAATGAGCAGTTCTTC.